The 21 T cell receptor beta chains presented below share a single source sample, sequenced in a study of T cell responses to AZD1222 COVID-19 vaccine. Sequenced by immunoSEQ multiplex PCR; TCRdb stores in-frame clones only, minus some. The profile shows approximately 82,000 clones, roughly 90% of them singletons. This specimen consisted of peripheral blood, obtained on day 0 of AZD1222 vaccination. The receptors were gathered from an adult in good health.

The chain recombines TRBV7-2 with TRBJ2-7; D is possibly TRBD1 or TRBD2 (6 bases each). The length of the CDR3 is 14 residues. Trimming shortened V by 1 base and J by 7 bases, and 14 bases separated the two germline ends. The germline CDR1 and CDR2 sequences are SGHTA and FQGNSA. The CDR3 nucleotides read TGTGCCAGCAGCTTAGGGTGGGGGGCCGGAGAGCAGTACTTC. It specifies CASSLGWGAGEQYF.

The chain links TRBV7-6 to TRBJ1-6, with D possibly matching TRBD1 (5 bases). This CDR3 has 15 residues. The V end was cut by 6 bases, the J end by 8 bases, with 17 bases between. The germline gives CDR1 SGHVS, CDR2 FNYEAQ. As DNA, the CDR3 is TGTGCCAGCAGAAAAGTCGGGACGGTATATTCACCCCTCCACTTT. Translation gives CASRKVGTVYSPLHF. Variable domain in full (rest from reference TRBV7-6 and TRBJ1-6): GAGVSQSPRYKVTKRGQDVALRCDPISGHVSLYWYRQALGQGPEFLTYFNYEAQQDKSGLPNDRFSAERPEGSISTLTIQRTEQRDSAMYRCASRKVGTVYSPLHFGNGTRLTVT.

The V call is TRBV2, the J call TRBJ2-5; D ambiguous. The V end lost 5 bases, the J end lost 10 bases, and 11 bases lay between the germline ends. The CDR3 contains 11 residues. Germline CDR1 is SNHLY and CDR2 is FYNNEI. CDR3 protein: CASSPTMLQYF. The CDR3 DNA is TGTGCCAGCAGTCCCACGATGCTCCAGTACTTC.

The rearrangement joins TRBV28 to TRBJ2-7, with TRBD1 matching 8 bases. J lost 0 bases, V lost 9 bases, and 1 base had no gene match. The germline V gene has CDR1 MDHEN and CDR2 SYDVKM. This CDR3 contains 12 residues. In DNA, the CDR3 is TGTGCCAGTGGACAGGGCTCCTACGAGCAGTACTTC. Protein product: CASGQGSYEQYF.

V usage is TRBV12-3 or TRBV12-4 and J usage is TRBJ2-7, with D possibly matching TRBD1 (5 bases). Trimming shortened V by 5 bases and J by 5 bases, and 10 bases separated the two germline ends. This CDR3 spans 12 amino acids. Written as DNA, the CDR3 is TGTGCCAGCAGTCCCGGACAACACGAGCAGTACTTC. Its translation: CASSPGQHEQYF.

V is TRBV25-1 and J is TRBJ1-2, with 8 bases identical to TRBD1. The CDR3 runs to 14 residues. With 8 bases clipped from V and 8 bases from J, the junction kept 13 bases outside the gene matches. Germline CDR1 reads MGHDK; CDR2 reads SYGVNS. The CDR3: CASSRAGGAGGYTF. The CDR3 DNA sequence: TGTGCCAGCTCCCGGGCAGGGGGCGCGGGAGGCTACACCTTC.

The V call is TRBV11-2, the J call TRBJ1-1; no clear D gene. V lost 3 bases, J lost 0 bases, and 5 bases lay in between. The CDR3 is made up of 13 amino acids. Germline lookup yields CDR1 SGHAT and CDR2 FQNNGV. This chain's CDR3 is CASSFHLNTEAFF. The CDR3 DNA reads TGTGCCAGCAGCTTTCACTTGAACACTGAAGCTTTCTTT.

J is TRBJ1-5 and V is TRBV10-1, with 9 bases lining up with TRBD1. The CDR3 has 16 amino acids. Germline lookup yields CDR1 WNHNN and CDR2 SYGVQD (reference sequence). V dropped 5 bases and J dropped 5; count of bases not matched to a gene: 10. The CDR3 protein is CASSKDRGTLYQPQHF. The DNA of the CDR3 is TGCGCCAGCAGTAAGGACAGGGGTACCCTTTATCAGCCCCAGCATTTT.

The gene calls are TRBV19 and TRBJ1-2, with D possibly TRBD1 on 6 matching bases. The V end lost 5 bases, the J end lost 4 bases, and 23 bases lay between the germline ends. This CDR3 region has 17 residues. Germline CDR1 reads LNHDA; CDR2 reads SQIVND (reference sequence). CDR3 loop: CASSPQKGGAGLYGYTF. DNA of the CDR3: TGTGCCAGTAGTCCCCAAAAAGGGGGGGCAGGCCTCTATGGCTACACCTTC.

As for this clone: In the same sample, other DNA sequences code for this CDR3. The chain carries TRBV18 and TRBJ1-1; D is possibly TRBD1 (5 bases). V lost 5 bases to trimming and J lost 2 bases, with 9 bases between them. This CDR3 contains 13 residues. Germline V gives CDR1 KGHSH, CDR2 LQKENI. CDR3 region: CASSADRNTEAFF. As DNA, the CDR3 is TGTGCCAGCTCAGCCGACAGAAACACTGAAGCTTTCTTT. The full variable domain, in which reference TRBV18 and TRBJ1-1 provide the parts outside the CDR3, is NAGVMQNPRHLVRRRGQEARLRCSPMKGHSHVYWYRQLPEEGLKFMVYLQKENIIDESGMPKERFSAEFPKEGPSILRIQQVVRGDSAAYFCASSADRNTEAFFGQGTRLTVV.

CDR3 region: CASSPVPGTNTEAFF. The CDR3 bases are TGTGCCAGCTCACCAGTTCCAGGGACTAACACTGAAGCTTTCTTT. The chain recombines TRBV18 with TRBJ1-1; a weak D match, TRBD1 (5 bases). Trimming removed 2 bases at V and 2 bases at J, with 12 bases between. Looked up from germline, CDR1 is KGHSH and CDR2 is LQKENI. The CDR3 is made up of 15 amino acids.

V is TRBV4-2 and J is TRBJ1-5, with 9 positions matching TRBD1. Germline lookup yields CDR1 LGHNA and CDR2 YNFKEQ. CDR3 length equals 15 residues. V lost 4 bases and J lost 5; bases outside the gene matches: 6. The CDR3 DNA sequence: TGTGCCAGCAGCCTGGGGACAGGGCTAGATCAGCCCCAGCATTTT. Translating gives CASSLGTGLDQPQHF.

The chain recombines TRBV27 with TRBJ1-5, with a tentative D call TRBD1 (5 bases). The germline V gene has CDR1 MNHEY and CDR2 SMNVEV (reference sequence). Deletions cut 4 bases from V and 0 bases from J, with 7 bases between. The CDR3 is 14 amino acids. The CDR3 region has the DNA TGTGCCAGCAGTTCGCAGGGTAGCAATCAGCCCCAGCATTTT. It translates to CASSSQGSNQPQHF.

The V gene is TRBV6-5, the J gene TRBJ1-5; D possibly corresponds to TRBD1 (5 bases). The V end was cut by 7 bases, the J end by 3 bases, with 13 bases between. Germline V gene lookup returns CDR1 MNHEY and CDR2 SVGAGI. CDR3 length: 14 residues. CDR3 in DNA: TGTGCCAGCACCCCGCGGGGGACCAATCAGCCCCAGCATTTT. Translation gives CASTPRGTNQPQHF.

The J gene is TRBJ1-5, the V gene TRBV28; D is uncertain. Germline-derived CDR1 and CDR2 are MDHEN and SYDVKM. V was cut by 5 bases and J by 4 bases, with 12 bases left in between. CDR3 length: 14 amino acids. The CDR3 spells CASSRTQSNQPQHF. CDR3 bases: TGTGCCAGCAGTCGGACTCAATCGAATCAGCCCCAGCATTTT. Together with reference TRBV28 and TRBJ1-5, the CDR3 gives the full variable domain: DVKVTQSSRYLVKRTGEKVFLECVQDMDHENMFWYRQDPGLGLRLIYFSYDVKMKEKGDIPEGYSVSREKKERFSLILESASTNQTSMYLCASSRTQSNQPQHFGDGTRLSIL.

This rearrangement joins TRBV7-2 to TRBJ2-7, with no clear D. CDR1 and CDR2 from the germline V gene are SGHTA and FQGNSA. With 0 bases removed from V and 4 bases from J, the gap between germline ends came to 10 bases. This CDR3 has 14 residues. The CDR3 coding sequence is TGTGCCAGCAGCTTAGCCGGAAACCGATACGAGCAGTACTTC. It translates to CASSLAGNRYEQYF.

The genes are TRBV5-8 and TRBJ2-3; tentative D call: TRBD1 (6 bases). With 4 bases removed from V and 0 bases from J, the gap between germline ends came to 12 bases. From germline, CDR1 is SGHTS and CDR2 YDEGEE. CDR3 length: 15 residues. CDR3 protein: CASSPGVVSTDTQYF. The CDR3 coding sequence is TGTGCCAGCAGCCCAGGGGTCGTTAGCACAGATACGCAGTATTTT.

By proportion, this clone is medium-sized. V is TRBV2 and J is TRBJ1-5; D is uncertain. CDR1 and CDR2 from the germline V gene are SNHLY and FYNNEI. The CDR3 has 14 amino acids. Trimming cost V 4 bases and J 4 bases, with 11 bases left between them. The CDR3 region has the DNA TGTGCCAGCAGTGGAAAAGATCGAAATCAGCCCCAGCATTTT. It translates to CASSGKDRNQPQHF.

The V and J genes are TRBV27 and TRBJ2-7; the match to TRBD1 covers 11 bases. Germline CDR1 and CDR2: MNHEY and SMNVEV (reference sequence). With 2 bases clipped from V and 3 bases from J, the junction kept 3 bases outside the gene matches. The CDR3 length is 15 residues. CDR3 DNA sequence: TGTGCCAGCAGTTTACTAGGGACAGGGGGCTACGAGCAGTACTTC. Residues: CASSLLGTGGYEQYF.

The J gene is TRBJ1-1, the V gene TRBV7-9; 7 nucleotides align to TRBD1. V lost 3 bases and J lost 1; bases outside the gene matches: 8. Germline V CDR1 and CDR2: SEHNR, FQNEAQ (reference sequence). CDR3 length equals 16 residues. CDR3 residues: CASSLVTGAGNTEAFF. The CDR3 nucleotides are TGTGCCAGCAGCTTGGTCACAGGGGCGGGGAACACTGAAGCTTTCTTT.

The rearrangement joins TRBV5-1 to TRBJ2-2; 7 bases agree with TRBD1. The germline V gene encodes CDR1 SGHRS and CDR2 YFSETQ. Germline trimming cut 2 bases from V and 1 base from J; bases unmatched to any gene: 5. The CDR3 is 16 amino acids. CDR3 protein: CASSLDRVRNTGELFF. For the CDR3, the DNA is TGCGCCAGCAGCTTAGACAGGGTTCGGAACACCGGGGAGCTGTTTTTT.